This paragraph reports one T cell receptor beta chain. The data belong to a study of T cells in Graves' hyperthyroidism and ophthalmopathy. TCR beta CDR3 sequences were amplified from RNA transcripts. The TCR CDR3 first-round RT-PCR relied on the HTBI primer set. MiXCR, run by TCRdb on the multiplex PCR reads, gives a single entry per CDR3 protein. Of a few hundred thousand distinct CDR3 sequences detected, approximately 23% appear once; the ten largest clones hold 45% to 50%. Sequences were obtained from blood. This clonotype was obtained from a woman aged 70 to 79 with Graves' ophthalmopathy.

In nucleotides, the CDR3 is TGTGCCAGCAGACCGCCCGACAGGGGGCGGGAGACCCAGTACTTC. Amino acids: CASRPPDRGRETQYF. The chain carries TRBV28 and TRBJ2-5, with TRBD1 matching over 10 bases. V was clipped by 6 bases and J by 5 bases; unmatched bases: 9. The CDR3 length is 15 residues. CDR1 is MDHEN and CDR2 is SYDVKM in the germline V gene.